This TCR beta chain comes out of a study of blood T cell repertoires in COVID-19. Study summary: Some COVID-19 samples were acute and others convalescent; all came from the United States, Italy and Spain.

The ends were cut back, 5 bases at V and 0 bases at J, with 5 bases in the middle. Per germline, CDR1 MDHEN and CDR2 SYDVKM. This CDR3 is built from 13 residues. TCRdb keeps only in-frame clones here, not all; method: immunoSEQ multiplex PCR. The top ten hold around 7.3% of the sample, which has more than 80,000 clones, almost 85% seen once. The sequence was obtained from a man aged 45-60 years with active or convalescent COVID-19. This chain joins TRBV28 and TRBJ1-5, with no clear D. Source material: peripheral blood. CDR3 sequence reads: CASSRDSNQPQHF. The CDR3, as DNA: TGTGCCAGCAGTCGGGATAGCAATCAGCCCCAGCATTTT.